The clone carrying this T cell receptor (beta chain) was counted between two and nine times. Its antigen is undetermined. Specified time point: newly diagnosed GD, antithyroid drugs for less than 3 months. PBMCs provided the RNA from which the TCR library was made. Relying on iRepertoire HTBI primers and Arm-PCR of CDR3 regions, the team built TCR beta libraries. TCRdb reprocessed the multiplex PCR reads via MiXCR and lists one record per CDR3 protein. This repertoire shows hundreds of thousands of distinct CDR3 sequences, 15% to 20% found once; its top ten account for roughly 25%. This sample is drawn from a study of regulatory T cells in long-lasting Graves disease. Study-level points and caveats: The researchers studied only peripheral blood, not thyroid tissue.

These data were also filed under a second study, of T cells in Graves' hyperthyroidism and ophthalmopathy. That publication notes: Absent ophthalmopathy progression within 18 months defined stable Graves' hyperthyroidism. RT-PCR in the first round (using the HTBI primer set) targeted the TCR CDR3.

The TCR sequence derives from a woman aged 35 to 60 with Graves disease. The input for sequencing was peripheral blood mononuclear cells (PBMCs), taken at new diagnosis, from a patient treated with antithyroid drugs.

The CDR3 nucleotides read TGTGCCAGCAGTTACGGGGGGGGGCTGTACGAGCAGTACTTC. Translation gives CASSYGGGLYEQYF. The chain carries TRBV6-4 and TRBJ2-7, with 8 positions matching TRBD2. The length of the CDR3 is 14 residues. Looked up from germline, CDR1 is MRHNA and CDR2 is SNTAGT. Trimming removed 5 bases from V and 4 bases from J; junction bases left unmatched: 7.